Sequencing of this T cell receptor beta chain was carried out in a study of cytomegalovirus exposure and HLA in healthy donors (dated 2017 in TCRdb). About the study as a whole: According to an earlier analysis of several hundred of the donors, about 180 million T cells yielded 120 million or so unique TCR beta sequences and about 300 Gb of sequence data. On average, roughly 250,000 unique TCR beta nucleotide sequences were sequenced per donor among 398 genotyped donors of the cohort, with roughly 18% of those sequences being non-productive. Using immunosequencing, the study profiled T cell repertoires from fewer than 700 subjects and related those repertoires to cytomegalovirus serostatus. Roughly five DR-DQ haplotypes were handled as single units for association and clustering, since linkage in the cohort was strong. Among the roughly 370 genotyped donors, approximately 81% belonged to the genetic ancestry cluster associated with self-reported Caucasian donors. To decide whether each TCR beta V gene segment behaved as functional or pseudogenic, an earlier analysis of fewer than 750 of the donors relied on high-throughput TCR beta sequencing. The study aimed to test whether cataloging public T cell receptors could reveal signatures of past pathogen exposure. In addition to the first cohort of roughly 700 subjects, a separate validation cohort of 120 different subjects was used. All discovery cohort repertoires had been generated on a single sequencing platform. A later analysis re-analyzed previously published TCR beta repertoires from 666 donors and added high-resolution HLA genotyping to study TCR occurrence patterns. Both class I and class II loci were covered by HLA typing, at four-digit resolution. Rather than using new phenotypic data, the later analysis identified candidate immune exposures from TCR beta sequences and from how often those sequences occurred across donors. High-throughput TCR immunosequencing, statistical association of individual TCRs with disease status, and machine learning were combined to predict cytomegalovirus infection status. The number of typed donors differed by locus: about 620-630 for A, B, C, DRB1 and DQB1; 500 to 550 for DQA1; 600 to 610 for DPA1; and some 450 for DPB1. An early release that covered several hundred HLA-typed donors contained about 300 gigabases of sequencing data and tens of millions of unique TCR sequences. Donor age, sex, ethnicity and CMV serostatus were collected together with the repertoire data. A later genetic analysis used genome-wide SNP genotypes for about 60% of the roughly 700 donors, treating that subset as a discovery cohort.

A single count supports this clone. Its cognate antigen has yet to be identified. No base quality values were provided; no much bigger clone lies one nucleotide off. Libraries were constructed by the immunoSEQ multiplex PCR assay. A mixture of 60 forward primers for TCR Vbeta segments and 13 reverse primers for TCR Jbeta segments was used in the multiplex PCR. Amplification of the CDR3 region of rearranged TCR beta genes was performed with a multiplex PCR assay on genomic DNA. The Illumina HiSeq System was used to sequence the amplified TCR beta libraries as 87-base-pair reads. For the original study's pipeline: A later analysis tallied roughly 78 million unique TCR beta chains across the 610 or so repertoires, and some 10 million of those chains were shared by two or more donors. To remove PCR and sequencing errors, raw reads were error-corrected and collapsed into unique sequences using a nearest-neighbor algorithm that merged closely related sequences. CDR3 sequences were aligned to IMGT reference sequences to assign V, D and J gene segments. For a sequence to be retained, a match of at least six nucleotides to both a V gene segment and a J gene segment was required. A rearrangement was called productive if the CDR3 had no stop codons and remained in frame with V and J, and every other rearrangement was called non-productive. Following IMGT convention, CDR3 was defined as the stretch from the second conserved V-encoded cysteine to the conserved J-encoded phenylalanine. The earlier analysis of some 580 of the donors excluded any sequence lacking an unambiguous match to a single V gene segment. An earlier analysis of several hundred of the donors called V segments functional above 56.7% productive rearrangements and segregating when the between-donor standard deviation exceeded 5%. To diagnose cytomegalovirus status from the catalog of TCR beta chain sequences, a statistical classification framework was built. In a later analysis, V and J genes were assigned by comparing TCR nucleotide sequences against IMGT/GENE-DB human TR gene sequences. A later analysis assigned CDR3 sequences and most-parsimonious VDJ recombination scenarios with the TCRdist pipeline. In a later analysis, each TCR beta chain was defined by its CDR3 amino acid sequence together with its V-gene family, and reads without a unique V-gene family were excluded. A later analysis removed 592 highly shared, low-generation-probability nucleotide sequences to deal with suspected cross-contamination and a sequencing artifact. For each public chain, a later analysis derived a clonal expansion index from normalized ranks of inferred template counts within each repertoire. A later analysis computed generation probabilities with a VDJ recombination model fitted to out-of-frame rearrangements, and checked the results against IGoR. A later analysis scored TCR-TCR, TCR-HLA and TCR-CMV co-occurrence with hypergeometric tests, applying a repertoire-size bias correction to TCR pairs. A later analysis estimated false discovery rates by permuting HLA or CMV assignments 20 times. In a later analysis, co-occurring TCRs were grouped using DBSCAN, and TCRdist sequence similarity was added for clustering within HLA-allele-positive subsets. For co-occurrence clustering, repertoires with fewer than 30,000 or more than 120,000 public chains were excluded, along with five repertoires with anomalous nucleotide sharing. Sourced from immuneACCESS, this table was stored by TCRdb with only in-frame sequences that have V and J called. A share of the clones is absent; for the studies checked, an unresolved V gene accounts for under half, and the remainder has no known explanation. V, J and clone size reflect that table, while D and trimming were determined from the DNA. The sample has about 150,000 clones on record, 72% of them singletons. The top ten constitute around 2.2% of the sample.

In the germline V gene, CDR1 corresponds to MGHRA and CDR2 to YSYEKL. The CDR3 goes from the cysteine to the phenylalanine over 16 residues. Only the CDR3 DNA is retained, 48 bases long and in frame from the first base. V and J are trimmed by 3 bases and 0 bases, and the gene matches miss 4 bases of the junction. In total, over 600 healthy bone marrow donors made up the cohort. All cohort members were sampled while nominally healthy, although unrecorded immune exposures were likely present. The donor tested CMV seronegative, placing the donor among the approximately 360 seronegative members of the cohort. A peripheral blood sample was provided by each donor, and peripheral blood mononuclear cells were used for TCR beta sequencing. The Qiagen DNeasy Blood Extraction Kit was used to extract genomic DNA from the blood cell samples. What the work shows at the level of the full study, not this receptor alone: The only immune exposure information available for the cohort was CMV serostatus. A cluster of highly shared sequence variants was judged likely to represent a technical artifact of the sequencing pipeline. According to a later genetic analysis, donors in an Asian-associated ancestry cluster had fewer N-insertions in productive TCRs than the approximately 650-donor mean. The classifier was reported to diagnose cytomegalovirus status with high specificity and sensitivity in both the original cohort and the validation cohort. A later analysis associated about 17,000 TCR beta sequences with specific HLA alleles at a false discovery rate of 0.05. Roughly uniform sequencing depth across donors was assumed in presence/absence analyses, although this assumption may not hold. In the study, some 180 TCR beta chains were listed as associated with cytomegalovirus. Most TCR sequences were observed very rarely across donors, whereas some public TCRs were present in many individuals. In a later analysis, TCR association rates were found to vary across HLA loci, with the most associated TCRs seen for DRB1 alleles and the fewest for HLA-C alleles. In a later analysis, HLA-associated TCR beta chains were found to be more clonally expanded and to have lower generation probabilities than equally common non-associated chains. A later analysis found that most CMV-associated TCR beta chains appeared HLA-restricted, with HLA associations seemingly driven largely by CMV exposure. Around 16 rarely observed V segments, including chromosome 9 orphons, were excluded from the earlier analysis of approximately 600 of the donors because counts were too low. The 87-base-pair reads could not distinguish some IMGT-functional V segments, including TRBV6-2 and TRBV6-3, so those segments were excluded. V-gene and J-gene trimming of TCR beta chains was associated with a missense DCLRE1C variant in a later genetic analysis, and the association was replicated in an independent cohort. This cohort had only TCR beta chains sequenced, and the lack of alpha or paired-chain data limited which features could be detected. Linkage disequilibrium might explain the correlated functional status among segregating V segments, but an unknown experimental factor could not be excluded. Assigning TCR associations to individual alleles was difficult when HLA alleles, especially DR and DQ, strongly co-occurred. The authors suggested that the approach could potentially be generalized to other disease states and immunological phenotypes. Several of the top co-occurrence clusters appeared to be linked to parvovirus B19, influenza, CMV and Epstein-Barr virus, according to a later analysis. A few of the identified cytomegalovirus-associated TCR beta chains were confirmed in vitro to be specific for cytomegalovirus antigens. A further reported finding was that TCR beta sequences accurately predicted the HLA-A and HLA-B alleles for most subjects in the first cohort. In an earlier analysis of a few hundred of the donors, most TCR beta V segments were observed in productive rearrangements about 90% or about 30% of the time, broadly matching IMGT annotations. Because HLA typing was unavailable for some donors at each locus, only the typed subset was used in association tests.

The chain was built from TRBV4-1 and TRBJ1-3, with 8 junctional bases fitting TRBD1. Sequencing was done on a sample of PBMCs. This receptor was taken from a man aged 35 to 55 in good health and CMV-seronegative. The nucleotides read TGCGCCAGCAGCCAGACAGGGGACATCTCTGGAAACACCATATATTTT. It translates as CASSQTGDISGNTIYF.